This is a list of T cell receptor beta chains from one sample in a study of T cell responses to AZD1222 COVID-19 vaccine. Here immunoSEQ multiplex PCR was the method, and the copy in TCRdb shows in-frame clones only, minus some. Here the sample table reports around 150,000 clones. Sequencing was performed on peripheral blood. These receptors were taken from an adult in good health. The CDR3 runs from the conserved cysteine through the conserved F or W. A D gene is named only where the DNA matches it firmly. Not every row has a clone size; where given, it reads once, few, many or a size class.

J,D,V,size,CDR3,DNA
TRBJ1-2,TRBD1,TRBV6-5,NA,CASSTQGAANYGYTF,TGTGCCAGCTCGACTCAGGGGGCGGCTAACTATGGCTACACCTTC
TRBJ1-2,NA,TRBV19,NA,CASSIEDQGWYGYTF,TGTGCCAGTAGTATAGAAGACCAGGGTTGGTATGGCTACACCTTC
TRBJ2-5,TRBD1,TRBV6-5,NA,CASSRVGTGKETQYF,TGTGCCAGCTCCAGGGTCGGGACAGGTAAAGAGACCCAGTACTTC
TRBJ2-2,TRBD2,TRBV6-1,NA,CASSEFSGGNTGELFF,TGTGCCAGCAGTGAGTTTAGCGGGGGGAACACCGGGGAGCTGTTTTTT
TRBJ2-7,NA,TRBV6-5,NA,CASTTLGTNIYEQYF,TGTGCCAGCACCACCCTCGGGACAAACATATACGAGCAGTACTTC
TRBJ1-5,NA,TRBV27,NA,CASSPRMNSNQPQHF,TGTGCCAGCAGTCCCCGAATGAATAGCAATCAGCCCCAGCATTTT
TRBJ1-1,TRBD1,TRBV19,NA,CASSRQGRGTEAFF,TGTGCCAGTAGTCGACAGGGCAGGGGCACTGAAGCTTTCTTT
TRBJ1-1,NA,TRBV6-5,NA,CASSRAGTNTEAFF,TGTGCCAGCAGTAGAGCCGGGACGAACACTGAAGCTTTCTTT
TRBJ2-1,NA,TRBV7-3,large,CASSLLGGSGDEQFF,TGTGCCAGCAGCTTATTGGGGGGCTCAGGCGATGAGCAGTTCTTC
TRBJ2-1,TRBD2,TRBV5-1,NA,CASSALAGGPGEQFF,TGCGCCAGCAGCGCGCTAGCGGGGGGGCCTGGTGAGCAGTTCTTC
TRBJ2-1,TRBD2,TRBV4-3,NA,CASSQDGYAGGPNEQFF,TGCGCCAGCAGCCAAGATGGGTACGCGGGGGGGCCGAATGAGCAGTTCTTC
TRBJ1-1,TRBD1,TRBV28,NA,CASTIWGQGGMNTEAFF,TGTGCCAGCACCATCTGGGGACAGGGGGGAATGAACACTGAAGCTTTCTTT
TRBJ2-3,NA,TRBV30,NA,CAWSEMADTQYF,TGTGCCTGGAGTGAGATGGCAGATACGCAGTATTTT
TRBJ1-2,TRBD1,TRBV9,NA,CASSPGQGLTGYTF,TGTGCCAGCAGCCCGGGACAGGGTCTCACTGGCTACACCTTC
TRBJ1-2,TRBD1,TRBV15,NA,CATSVGTGTGDYGYTF,TGTGCCACCAGCGTTGGTACCGGGACAGGGGACTATGGCTACACCTTC
TRBJ1-1,NA,TRBV2,NA,CASSEAQGFTEAFF,TGTGCCAGCAGTGAAGCGCAGGGGTTCACTGAAGCTTTCTTT
TRBJ1-1,NA,TRBV5-1,NA,CASSLIPMDTSNTEAFF,TGCGCCAGCAGCCTTATACCGATGGACACTTCAAACACTGAAGCTTTCTTT
TRBJ2-3,NA,TRBV9,NA,CASSSRGGFTSTDTQYF,TGTGCCAGCAGCTCAAGGGGGGGTTTTACTAGCACAGATACGCAGTATTTT
TRBJ1-1,NA,TRBV6-5,NA,CASSPPREATEAFF,TGTGCCAGCAGTCCCCCGAGGGAGGCCACTGAAGCTTTCTTT
TRBJ1-2,NA,TRBV7-3,NA,CASSLTGGGSYGYTF,TGTGCCAGCAGCTTAACAGGGGGAGGGAGCTATGGCTACACCTTC
TRBJ1-1,NA,TRBV29-1,NA,CSVAHSGTEAFF,TGCAGCGTTGCCCACTCAGGCACTGAAGCTTTCTTT
TRBJ1-5,TRBD1,TRBV19,NA,CASRLPGGGQPQHF,TGTGCCAGTAGACTCCCAGGGGGGGGTCAGCCCCAGCATTTT
TRBJ1-1,NA,TRBV5-6,NA,CASSLLGGGRTEAFF,TGTGCCAGCAGCTTGTTGGGCGGGGGGCGGACTGAAGCTTTCTTT
TRBJ1-1,NA,TRBV7-8,NA,CASSLGHANTEAFF,TGTGCCAGCAGCTTAGGACACGCGAACACTGAAGCTTTCTTT
TRBJ2-7,NA,TRBV30,NA,CAWSVGRAGKQYF,TGTGCCTGGAGTGTAGGCAGGGCTGGTAAGCAGTACTTC
TRBJ2-7,TRBD1,TRBV6-5,NA,CASRTGQGLEQYF,TGTGCCAGCAGAACGGGACAGGGGCTCGAGCAGTACTTC
TRBJ2-5,TRBD1,TRBV18,NA,CASSPMARGRRQETQYF,TGTGCCAGCTCACCGATGGCCAGGGGGCGCCGGCAAGAGACCCAGTACTTC
TRBJ2-7,NA,TRBV6-2/TRBV6-3,NA,CASSYSTLGEQYF,TGTGCCAGCAGTTACTCTACCTTAGGCGAGCAGTACTTC
TRBJ2-2,NA,TRBV6-6,NA,CASSRLDWRGNTGELFF,TGTGCCAGCAGTCGCCTGGACTGGCGGGGGAACACCGGGGAGCTGTTTTTT
TRBJ1-6,NA,TRBV9,NA,CASSGQASSYNSPLHF,TGTGCCAGCAGCGGACAGGCTTCCTCCTATAATTCACCCCTCCACTTT